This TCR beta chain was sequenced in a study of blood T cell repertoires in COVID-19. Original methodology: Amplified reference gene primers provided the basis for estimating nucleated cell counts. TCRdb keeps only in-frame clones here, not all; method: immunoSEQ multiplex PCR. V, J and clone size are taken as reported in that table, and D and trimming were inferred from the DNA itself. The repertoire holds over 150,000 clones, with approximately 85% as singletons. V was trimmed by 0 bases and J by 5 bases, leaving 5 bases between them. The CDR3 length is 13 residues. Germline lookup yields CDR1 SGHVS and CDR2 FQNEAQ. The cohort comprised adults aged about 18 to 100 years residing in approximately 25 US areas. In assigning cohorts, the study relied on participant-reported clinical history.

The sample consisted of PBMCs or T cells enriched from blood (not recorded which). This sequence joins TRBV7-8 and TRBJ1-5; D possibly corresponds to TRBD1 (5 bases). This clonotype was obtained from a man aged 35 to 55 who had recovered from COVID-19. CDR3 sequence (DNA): TGTGCCAGCAGCTTAGCAGGGGATCAGCCCCAGCATTTT. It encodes CASSLAGDQPQHF.